The entry below describes one TCR beta chain. Germline V gives CDR1 DFQATT, CDR2 SNEGSKA (reference sequence). Trimming took 6 bases from V and 6 from J; bases not matched to a gene: 6. There are 14 residues in the CDR3. This record belongs to a study of identical twins. TCRdb re-analysed the 5' RACE reads in MiXCR, keeping a single row per CDR3 protein. The sample carries approximately 530,000 distinct CDR3 sequences, about a fifth recorded once. The same sample was also studied in work on yellow fever vaccine responses in identical twins.

The receptor was derived from a woman aged 18-35 years in good health. The rearrangement uses TRBV20-1 and TRBJ2-3, with 13 nucleotides matching TRBD2. The sequenced material came from CD4+ T cells sorted from blood. CDR3 sequence reads: CSAGTSGTGDTQYF. CDR3 nucleotide sequence: TGCAGTGCCGGGACTAGCGGGACAGGTGATACGCAGTATTTT.